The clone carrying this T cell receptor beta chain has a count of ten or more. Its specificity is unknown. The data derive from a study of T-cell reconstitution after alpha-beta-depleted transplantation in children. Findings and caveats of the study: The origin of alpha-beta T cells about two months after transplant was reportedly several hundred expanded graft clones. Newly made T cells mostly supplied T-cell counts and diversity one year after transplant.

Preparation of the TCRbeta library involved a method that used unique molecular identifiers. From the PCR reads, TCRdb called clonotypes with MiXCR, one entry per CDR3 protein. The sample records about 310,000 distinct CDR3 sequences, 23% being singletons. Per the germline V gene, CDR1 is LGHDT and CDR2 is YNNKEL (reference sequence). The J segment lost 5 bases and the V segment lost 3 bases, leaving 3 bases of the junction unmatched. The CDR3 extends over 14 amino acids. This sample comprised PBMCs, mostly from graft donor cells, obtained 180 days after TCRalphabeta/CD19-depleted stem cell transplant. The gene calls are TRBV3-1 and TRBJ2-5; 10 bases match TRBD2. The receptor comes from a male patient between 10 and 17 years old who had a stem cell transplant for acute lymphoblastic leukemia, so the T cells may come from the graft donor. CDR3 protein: CASSHSAGGETQYF. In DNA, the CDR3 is TGTGCCAGCAGCCATTCAGCGGGAGGGGAGACCCAGTACTTC.